The 23 T cell receptor beta chains reported below all come from one sample, sequenced in a study of T cells after yellow fever vaccination. TCRdb re-called the 5' RACE reads with MiXCR, one entry per CDR3 protein. The sample holds some 69,000 distinct CDR3 sequences, about 6% seen once. Source: CD4+ T cells sorted from PBMCs, taken approximately 15 days after the first yellow fever vaccination. These receptors originate from a man between 18 and 35 years old who received the YFV17D yellow fever vaccine.

This clonotype has at least ten counts. This chain joins TRBV6-5 and TRBJ1-4; D gene ambiguous. V lost 1 base and J 7 bases, leaving 13 bases between the germline ends. Germline CDR1 is MNHEY and CDR2 is SVGAGI. This CDR3 spans 15 amino acids. The CDR3 loop reads CASSYFRGGTEKLFF. The CDR3 nucleotides read TGTGCCAGCAGTTACTTCCGGGGAGGTACTGAAAAACTGTTTTTT.

This clonotype appeared many times. The chain joins TRBV28 to TRBJ2-5; D is possibly TRBD2 (5 bases). Germline lookup yields CDR1 MDHEN and CDR2 SYDVKM. Trimming shortened V by 3 bases and J by 5 bases, and 16 bases separated the two germline ends. The CDR3 has 15 residues. This CDR3 is CASSFSPDGVETQYF. The CDR3 coding sequence is TGTGCCAGCAGTTTCTCCCCTGACGGGGTCGAGACCCAGTACTTC.

This clonotype was recorded at least ten times. The chain is built from TRBV7-2 and TRBJ1-1; 7 nucleotides agree with TRBD1. Trimming cost V 4 bases and J 0 bases; bases outside gene matches: 8. The V gene's germline CDR1 is SGHTA and CDR2 FQGNSA. This CDR3 contains 16 residues. The CDR3 DNA sequence: TGTGCCAGCAGCTGGGACAGTGGCAGCCTGAACACTGAAGCTTTCTTT. This translates into CASSWDSGSLNTEAFF.

This clonotype was seen only once. A much larger clone differs from this one at a single base, so this may be a read error. The genes are TRBV14 and TRBJ1-4; unclear D gene. Germline CDR1 reads SGHDN; CDR2 reads FVKESK. This CDR3 is 13 amino acids long. Trimming removed 7 bases from V and 5 bases from J, with 11 bases in between. The chain's CDR3 is CASTGRMNEKLFF. In nucleotides, the CDR3 is TGTGCCAGCACTGGACGGATGAATGAAAAACTGTTTTTT.

This clonotype came up many times. V usage is TRBV7-8 and J usage is TRBJ1-6; a possible D gene is TRBD1 (6 bases). CDR3 length: 19 amino acids. Trimming cost V 5 bases and J 8 bases, with 28 bases left between them. Germline V gives CDR1 SGHVS, CDR2 FQNEAQ. The CDR3 loop reads CASSTRLIRTVRGDSPLHF. The CDR3 DNA reads as TGTGCCAGCAGCACAAGACTCATTAGGACAGTCCGCGGCGATTCACCCCTCCACTTT.

This clonotype was observed at least ten times. The J gene is TRBJ2-2, the V gene TRBV11-2; D remains ambiguous. The CDR3 is 16 amino acids. Germline V gives CDR1 SGHAT, CDR2 FQNNGV. The germline V and J ends were trimmed by 5 bases and 0 bases, with 13 bases remaining between them. Here the CDR3 DNA reads TGTGCCAGCAGCCCGCGGACCGCAACGAACACCGGGGAGCTGTTTTTT. Residues: CASSPRTATNTGELFF.

Many counts were recorded for this clonotype. The rearrangement joins TRBV12-3 or TRBV12-4 to TRBJ1-1; D gene uncertain. The CDR3 has 13 residues. Trimming took off 1 base at V and 7 bases at J, with 10 bases between the two ends. The CDR3 DNA reads TGTGCCAGCAGTTTAGGCGGCGCTCTTGAAGCTTTCTTT. It translates to CASSLGGALEAFF.

This clonotype occurred many times. As DNA, the CDR3 is TGTGCCAGCAGCTGGGGGAGCGGGGGAAATTCACCCCTCCACTTT. This encodes CASSWGSGGNSPLHF. This chain uses TRBV5-5 with TRBJ1-6; possible D gene TRBD1, 5 bases. Deletions cut 3 bases from V and 7 bases from J, with 14 bases between. Germline CDR1 SGHKS, CDR2 YYEKEE (reference sequence). The CDR3 runs to 15 residues.

There are many counts of this clonotype. V and J are TRBV6-2 or TRBV6-3 and TRBJ2-3; D might be TRBD1 (7 bases). Trimming took 6 bases from V and 9 from J, leaving 19 bases between them. The CDR3 runs 14 residues. CDR1 MNHEY and CDR2 SVGEGT come from the germline V gene. The CDR3 loop is CASSRTGQEGTQYF. CDR3 sequence (DNA): TGTGCCAGCAGCCGAACCGGACAGGAGGGGACGCAGTATTTT.

This clonotype was found many times. The V gene is TRBV6-1, the J gene TRBJ1-5; TRBD1 is a possible D gene (5 bases). The V end was cut by 0 bases, the J end by 6 bases, with 12 bases between. CDR3 length equals 15 residues. CDR1 MNHNS and CDR2 SASEGT come from the germline V gene. In DNA form, the CDR3 reads TGTGCCAGCAGTGAAGCAAGGGGTATCGGTCAGCCCCAGCATTTT. This gives the protein CASSEARGIGQPQHF.

This clonotype was seen ten or more times. The chain is built from TRBV5-1 and TRBJ2-5; TRBD2 is a possible D gene (5 bases). V lost 1 base to trimming and J lost 5 bases, with 12 bases between them. This CDR3 has 14 residues. Germline CDR1 reads SGHRS; CDR2 reads YFSETQ. The CDR3 DNA reads TGCGCCAGCAGCTTGCGGCTAGCTAGCGAGACCCAGTACTTC. Translating gives CASSLRLASETQYF.

This clonotype was seen repeatedly, ten times or more. DNA of the CDR3: TGTGCCAGCAGTCCTACAGGGGGACACACTGAAGCTTTCTTT. It codes for CASSPTGGHTEAFF. V and J are TRBV7-9 and TRBJ1-1, with 8 bases matching TRBD1. The J segment lost 3 bases and the V segment lost 6 bases, leaving 6 bases of the junction unmatched. CDR1 is SEHNR and CDR2 is FQNEAQ in the germline V gene (reference sequence). The length of the CDR3 is 14 residues.

This clonotype was seen at least ten times. The chain links TRBV10-3 to TRBJ1-1; D is unclear. CDR3 size: 11 residues. The V gene lost 3 bases and the J gene lost 8 bases, with 7 bases spanning the gap. CDR1 and CDR2 from the germline V gene are ENHRY and SYGVKD. CDR3 region: CAISDQREAFF. The CDR3 nucleotides read TGTGCCATCAGTGACCAAAGGGAAGCTTTCTTT.

This clonotype was counted at least ten times. The chain employs TRBV7-2 and TRBJ2-5, with 7 bases fitting TRBD1. CDR3 length equals 14 residues. Germline trimming cut 5 bases from V and 0 bases from J; bases unmatched to any gene: 3. Germline assignment: CDR1 SGHTA and CDR2 FQGNSA. This CDR3 reads CASSPDRDQETQYF. The CDR3 DNA reads TGTGCCAGCAGCCCCGACAGGGACCAAGAGACCCAGTACTTC.

This clonotype was detected a few times. The rearrangement links TRBV5-4 to TRBJ1-2, with no clear D. In germline, CDR1 is SGHNT, CDR2 YYREEE (reference sequence). V shed 2 bases and J shed 1 base, with 12 bases lying between them. The CDR3 extends over 15 amino acids. The CDR3 spells CASSFWAGFNYGYTF. The CDR3 nucleotides read TGTGCCAGCAGCTTCTGGGCGGGATTTAACTATGGCTACACCTTC.

The gene calls are TRBV5-1 and TRBJ2-5, with a tentative D call TRBD2 (6 bases). Germline V lookup: CDR1 SGHRS, CDR2 YFSETQ. V dropped 4 bases and J dropped 0 bases, with 13 bases sitting between them. This CDR3 region has 15 residues. This CDR3 is CASSKTASDQETQYF. CDR3 nucleotides: TGCGCCAGCAGCAAAACTGCTAGCGACCAAGAGACCCAGTACTTC.

The genes are TRBV6-5 and TRBJ2-7; no clear D gene. V was clipped by 6 bases and J by 2 bases, with 14 bases between them. CDR1 and CDR2 from the germline V gene are MNHEY and SVGAGI. CDR3 length: 14 amino acids. CDR3: CASRLTHGTYEQYV. The CDR3 DNA reads as TGTGCCAGCAGATTAACACACGGCACCTACGAGCAGTACGTC.

This clonotype was found many times. The gene calls are TRBV18 and TRBJ2-7; D uncertain. The CDR3 consists of 14 residues. V was trimmed by 4 bases and J by 5 bases, leaving 15 bases between them. Germline-derived CDR1 and CDR2 are KGHSH and LQKENI. The CDR3 DNA sequence: TGTGCCAGCTCACGAACCTCCTCATACGACGAGCAGTACTTC. Amino acid sequence: CASSRTSSYDEQYF. The full variable domain, in which reference TRBV18 and TRBJ2-7 provide the parts outside the CDR3, is NAGVMQNPRHLVRRRGQEARLRCSPMKGHSHVYWYRQLPEEGLKFMVYLQKENIIDESGMPKERFSAEFPKEGPSILRIQQVVRGDSAAYFCASSRTSSYDEQYFGPGTRLTVT.

The table lists this clonotype with many counts. This sequence joins TRBV6-5 and TRBJ2-1; D is uncertain. This CDR3 has 16 residues. The germline gives CDR1 MNHEY, CDR2 SVGAGI. V lost 1 base and J lost 7, with 17 bases in between. CDR3 DNA: TGTGCCAGCAGTTACTATCCGGACCCTCGGCCGAATGAGCAGTTCTTC. Its translation: CASSYYPDPRPNEQFF.

In its sample, this clonotype was seen many times. The V and J genes are TRBV6-1 and TRBJ1-2; unclear D gene. Germline V gene data show CDR1 as MNHNS and CDR2 as SASEGT. The length of the CDR3 is 14 residues. Trimming left V 6 bases short and J 6 bases short, with 17 bases between. CDR3 nucleotide sequence: TGTGCCAGCAGGACATTGGACCGCCCGGATGGCTACACCTTC. Translated: CASRTLDRPDGYTF.

This clonotype occurred many times. Here the CDR3 reads CASNPTNTGELFF. Written as DNA, the CDR3 is TGTGCCAGCAACCCCACGAACACCGGGGAGCTGTTTTTT. The chain is built from TRBV2 and TRBJ2-2; no clear D gene. This CDR3 spans 13 amino acids. CDR1 and CDR2 (germline): SNHLY, FYNNEI. Trimming took 7 bases from V and 0 from J, leaving 6 bases between them.

This clonotype was observed at least ten times. This rearrangement joins TRBV7-2 to TRBJ1-2; 8 bases match TRBD1. CDR3 size: 17 residues. Trimming took 4 bases from V and 8 from J; bases not matched to a gene: 18. CDR1 and CDR2 from the germline V gene are SGHTA and FQGNSA. In DNA, the CDR3 is TGTGCCAGCAGCTCTACCGGGACAGGCTCTCCCATCGGGGGCTACACCTTC. Its protein product is CASSSTGTGSPIGGYTF.

This clonotype was counted ten times or more. The V and J genes are TRBV7-2 and TRBJ2-7; D gene uncertain. The CDR3 is 15 amino acids. Germline V CDR1 and CDR2: SGHTA, FQGNSA. The V and J ends lost 2 bases and 1 base respectively, with 12 bases between them. The DNA of the CDR3 is TGTGCCAGCAGCTTAACCCGTGGTGGATCCTACGAGCAGTACGTC. Translation: CASSLTRGGSYEQYV.